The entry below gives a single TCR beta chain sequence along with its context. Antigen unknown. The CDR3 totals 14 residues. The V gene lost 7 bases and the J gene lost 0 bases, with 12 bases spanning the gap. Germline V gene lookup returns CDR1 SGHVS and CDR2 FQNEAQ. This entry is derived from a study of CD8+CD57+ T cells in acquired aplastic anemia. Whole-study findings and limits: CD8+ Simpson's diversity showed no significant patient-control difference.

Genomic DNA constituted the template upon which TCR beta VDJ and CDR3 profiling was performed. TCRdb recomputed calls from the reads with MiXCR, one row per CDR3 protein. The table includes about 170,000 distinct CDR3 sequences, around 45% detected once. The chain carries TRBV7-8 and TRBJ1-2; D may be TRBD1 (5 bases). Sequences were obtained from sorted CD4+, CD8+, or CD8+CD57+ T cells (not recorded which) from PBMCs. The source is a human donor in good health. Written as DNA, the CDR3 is TGTGCCAGCAAGCACAGGACAACTAACTATGGCTACACCTTC. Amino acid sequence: CASKHRTTNYGYTF.